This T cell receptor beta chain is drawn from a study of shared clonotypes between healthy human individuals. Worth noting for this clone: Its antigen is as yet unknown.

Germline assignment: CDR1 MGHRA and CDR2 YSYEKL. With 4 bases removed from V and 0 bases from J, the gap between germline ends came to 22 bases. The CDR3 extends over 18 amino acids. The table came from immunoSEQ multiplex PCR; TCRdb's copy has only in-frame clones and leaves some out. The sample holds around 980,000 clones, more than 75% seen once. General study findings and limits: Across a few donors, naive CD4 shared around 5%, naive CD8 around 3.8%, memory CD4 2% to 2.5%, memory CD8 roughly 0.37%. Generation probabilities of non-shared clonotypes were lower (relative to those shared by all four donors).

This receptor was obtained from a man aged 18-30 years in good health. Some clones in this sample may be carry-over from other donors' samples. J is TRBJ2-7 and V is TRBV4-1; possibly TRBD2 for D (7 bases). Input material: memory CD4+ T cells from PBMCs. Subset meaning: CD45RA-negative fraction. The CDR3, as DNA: TGCGCCAGCAGCCCCAGGACTGGGGGGGGCGACATCTCCTACGAGCAGTACTTC. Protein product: CASSPRTGGGDISYEQYF.